Shown below are 20 T cell receptor beta chains from a single sample sequenced in a study of OX40 agonist ivuxolimab in advanced cancers. TCRdb keeps only in-frame clones here, not all; method: immunoSEQ multiplex PCR. The table lists about 77,000 clones, more than 65% of them singletons. The specimen comprised CD4+ or CD8+ T cells sorted from blood, sampled in a trial of the OX40 agonist ivuxolimab. All receptors come from an adult with an advanced solid tumor such as melanoma, head and neck, liver or kidney cancer.

V and J are TRBV18 and TRBJ2-1, with D perhaps matching TRBD1 or TRBD2 (5 bases each). The CDR3 consists of 16 residues. Germline CDR1 reads KGHSH; CDR2 reads LQKENI. The V end was cut by 3 bases, the J end by 4 bases, with 16 bases between. The CDR3 is CASSPLRDHIYNEQFF. The CDR3, as DNA: TGTGCCAGCTCACCCCTCCGGGACCACATATACAATGAGCAGTTCTTC.

The chain couples TRBV7-9 to TRBJ2-3; 7 bases map to TRBD2. The V segment lost 3 bases and the J segment 6 bases; nucleotides outside the gene matches: 6. This CDR3 is built from 14 residues. CDR1 is SEHNR and CDR2 is FQNEAQ in the germline V gene (reference sequence). The CDR3 nucleotides are TGTGCCAGCAGCTTTGCGGGGGTATGGGATACGCAGTATTTT. It is translated as CASSFAGVWDTQYF.

This sequence joins TRBV6-4 and TRBJ1-1, with D tentatively TRBD1 (5 bases). CDR3 size: 15 residues. CDR1 is MRHNA, CDR2 SNTAGT, per germline. The V gene lost 6 bases and the J gene lost 1 base, with 15 bases spanning the gap. CDR3 protein: CASSPLSGTNTEAFF. The CDR3 DNA is TGTGCCAGCAGCCCTCTTTCCGGGACGAACACTGAAGCTTTCTTT.

A note on this clone: Other DNA sequences within the sample encode an identical CDR3. The chain is built from TRBV6-4 and TRBJ2-1; 7 positions match TRBD1. The CDR3 loop spans 15 amino acids. CDR1 and CDR2 from the germline V gene are MRHNA and SNTAGT. Trimming took 2 bases from V and 8 from J; bases not matched to a gene: 9. In DNA, the CDR3 is TGTGCCAGCAGTGACAGTAGACAGGGAGCCGATGAGCAGTTCTTC. Protein sequence: CASSDSRQGADEQFF.

J is TRBJ2-7 and V is TRBV7-9; D remains unclear. Trimming left V 5 bases short and J 6 bases short, with 20 bases between. The CDR3 totals 15 residues. Germline V CDR1 and CDR2: SEHNR, FQNEAQ (reference sequence). The CDR3 region is CASSRLSGPSGEQYF. The CDR3 DNA reads TGTGCCAGCAGCCGCTTGTCAGGTCCCTCAGGCGAGCAGTACTTC.

The CDR3 region is CASSFGQTYEQYF. In nucleotides, the CDR3 is TGTGCCAGCAGCTTCGGACAGACCTACGAGCAGTACTTC. V usage is TRBV7-9 and J usage is TRBJ2-7; D might be TRBD1 (6 bases). Deletions cut 3 bases from V and 2 bases from J, with 8 bases between. Germline CDR1 is SEHNR and CDR2 is FQNEAQ (reference sequence). This CDR3 is built from 13 residues.

This sequence joins TRBV5-6 and TRBJ2-3, with TRBD2 identical over 8 bases. The trim removed 4 bases at V and 4 bases at J, leaving 5 bases unmatched. Looked up from germline, CDR1 is SGHDT and CDR2 is YYEEEE. The CDR3 contains 14 residues. CDR3 protein: CASSRGGQADTQYF. In nucleotides, the CDR3 is TGTGCCAGCAGCCGGGGGGGTCAGGCAGATACGCAGTATTTT.

The V gene is TRBV4-3, the J gene TRBJ2-3, with 8 positions matching TRBD1. The CDR3 has 18 amino acids. The J segment lost 2 bases and the V segment lost 4 bases, leaving 14 bases of the junction unmatched. Germline assignment: CDR1 LGHNA and CDR2 YSLEER. The chain's CDR3 is CASSRGQGVGGATDTQYF. The CDR3 DNA is TGCGCCAGCAGCCGAGGACAGGGTGTTGGAGGGGCCACAGATACGCAGTATTTT.

This rearrangement joins TRBV5-1 to TRBJ1-2, with unresolved D. The CDR3 extends over 15 amino acids. Trimming removed 3 bases at V and 3 bases at J, with 15 bases between. Looked up from germline, CDR1 is SGHRS and CDR2 is YFSETQ. The CDR3: CASSSTWTLDYGYTF. Here the CDR3 DNA reads TGCGCCAGCAGCTCTACGTGGACCCTAGACTATGGCTACACCTTC.

The chain combines TRBV16 with TRBJ2-6; D not certain. The V and J ends lost 5 bases and 1 base respectively, with 15 bases between them. The length of the CDR3 is 17 residues. In germline, CDR1 is KGHSY, CDR2 FQNENV. DNA of the CDR3: TGTGCCAGCAGCGAGTTCTCGAGGCGTTCTGGGGCCAACGTCCTGACTTTC. Translation: CASSEFSRRSGANVLTF.

The chain recombines TRBV7-6 with TRBJ1-2; D call uncertain. V lost 7 bases and J lost 0, with 15 bases in between. CDR1 and CDR2 from the germline V gene are SGHVS and FNYEAQ. CDR3 length: 15 residues. The CDR3 reads CASTTGRTPNYGYTF. CDR3 in DNA: TGTGCCAGCACCACGGGGAGAACGCCTAACTATGGCTACACCTTC.

Notes on this clone: The junction and the germline gene differ at one end; a read error may be behind it. The genes are TRBV10-3 and TRBJ1-3; 8 bases are shared with TRBD1. CDR3 length equals 14 residues. Germline V gene data show CDR1 as ENHRY and CDR2 as SYGVKD. The DNA of the CDR3 is TGTGCCAGCAGTCAGGGACAGGTTGGAAACACCATATATTTT. Encoded protein: CASSQGQVGNTIYF.

J is TRBJ1-1 and V is TRBV6-6; D is uncertain. The CDR3 extends over 13 amino acids. In germline, CDR1 is MNHNY, CDR2 SVGAGI (reference sequence). Between the trimmed V and J ends, which lost 5 bases and 5 bases, there was a span of 12 bases. This CDR3 is CASSPRWETEAFF. In DNA form, the CDR3 reads TGTGCCAGCAGTCCCCGGTGGGAGACTGAAGCTTTCTTT.

The chain recombines TRBV7-2 with TRBJ1-2, with D uncertain. Per the germline V gene, CDR1 is SGHTA and CDR2 is FQGNSA. The V end was cut by 5 bases, the J end by 4 bases, with 20 bases between. The CDR3 runs to 16 residues. CDR3 sequence: CASSIKADTLSYGYTF. In DNA, the CDR3 is TGTGCCAGCAGCATAAAGGCGGATACTTTAAGCTATGGCTACACCTTC. The full variable domain, its missing parts supplied by reference TRBV7-2 and TRBJ1-2, is GAGVSQSPSNKVTEKGKDVELRCDPISGHTALYWYRQSLGQGLEFLIYFQGNSAPDKSGLPSDRFSAERTGGSVSTLTIQRTQQEDSAVYLCASSIKADTLSYGYTFGSGTRLTVV.

The genes are TRBV2 and TRBJ1-6; no firm D call. Trimming shortened V by 4 bases and J by 7 bases, and 5 bases separated the two germline ends. Germline V lookup: CDR1 SNHLY, CDR2 FYNNEI. This CDR3 comprises 12 residues. The CDR3 DNA reads TGTGCCAGCAGTGGAAACAATTCACCCCTCCACTTT. Residues: CASSGNNSPLHF.

CDR3 residues: CASSQDLAGGTDTQYF. As DNA, the CDR3 is TGCGCCAGCAGCCAAGATCTAGCGGGAGGGACAGATACGCAGTATTTT. The rearrangement links TRBV4-3 to TRBJ2-3, with TRBD2 identical over 12 bases. Germline V CDR1 and CDR2: LGHNA, YSLEER. The CDR3 length is 16 residues. V trimming: 0 bases; J trimming: 3 bases; junction bases outside the gene matches: 1.

The J gene is TRBJ2-7, the V gene TRBV18, with D uncertain. The CDR3 runs 15 residues. CDR1 and CDR2 (germline): KGHSH, LQKENI. The V end lost 3 bases, the J end lost 6 bases, and 18 bases lay between the germline ends. CDR3 nucleotide sequence: TGTGCCAGCTCACCGACCGGACGACCGAATGGCGAGCAGTACTTC. Translation: CASSPTGRPNGEQYF. Combining the CDR3 with reference TRBV18 and TRBJ2-7 gives the whole variable domain NAGVMQNPRHLVRRRGQEARLRCSPMKGHSHVYWYRQLPEEGLKFMVYLQKENIIDESGMPKERFSAEFPKEGPSILRIQQVVRGDSAAYFCASSPTGRPNGEQYFGPGTRLTVT.

The V call is TRBV9, the J call TRBJ2-2; D uncertain. Per the germline V gene, CDR1 is SGDLS and CDR2 is YYNGEE. CDR3 length equals 14 residues. Trimming removed 2 bases from V and 1 base from J, with 6 bases in between. The CDR3 protein is CASSVGGNTGELFF. The CDR3 region has the DNA TGTGCCAGCAGCGTCGGCGGGAACACCGGGGAGCTGTTTTTT.

The chain uses TRBV19 and TRBJ2-3, with 11 bases lining up with TRBD2. Unmatched junction bases numbered 7, after V lost 4 bases and J lost 4 bases. This CDR3 spans 16 amino acids. Germline V gene data show CDR1 as LNHDA and CDR2 as SQIVND (reference sequence). The CDR3 DNA follows: TGTGCCAGTAGTAAGTGGTCGGGACTAGCGGCAGATACGCAGTATTTT. Translation: CASSKWSGLAADTQYF.

This clone occurred once. This chain links TRBV11-2 with TRBJ2-1; D uncertain. CDR1 and CDR2 from the germline V gene are SGHAT and FQNNGV. This CDR3 is 15 amino acids long. Trimming pared 4 bases from V and 3 bases from J, leaving 13 bases between. Here the CDR3 reads CASSSRTTGYNEQFF. The CDR3 DNA reads TGTGCCAGCAGCTCCCGAACCACTGGCTACAATGAGCAGTTCTTC.